Detailed here is one T cell receptor (beta chain). CDR1 is SQVTM and CDR2 is ANQGSEA in the germline V gene. This CDR3 region has 11 residues. Trimming stripped 4 bases from V and 1 base from J, with 5 bases between. This entry belongs to a study of shared clonotypes between healthy human individuals. The run depth of the assay was deep. Original analysis: With immunoSEQ giving junction-only sequences and no quality scores, filtering differed. Using immunoSEQ multiplex PCR, the repertoire was profiled, and TCRdb retains in-frame clones only, with some absent. The DNA gave D and trimming, while V, J and clone size come from that table. The repertoire holds around 690,000 clones, with less than 95% as singletons. Every one of the donors was a Caucasian adult that lived in Nashville, Tennessee.

The receptor's source is a man aged 18-30 years in good health. Some clones in this sample may be carry-over from other donors' samples. The V and J genes are TRBV29-1 and TRBJ2-7; a possible D gene is TRBD2 (5 bases). Sequencing was carried out using memory CD8+ T cells from PBMCs. Subset reported: CD45RO+ cells pooled with CCR7-negative TemRA cells. The CDR3 nucleotides are TGCAGCGTTGGGGAGTCCTACGAGCAGTACTTC. It codes for CSVGESYEQYF.